Listed below are T cell receptor beta chains from one sample, sequenced in a study of T cells in Graves' hyperthyroidism and ophthalmopathy. MiXCR, applied by TCRdb to the multiplex PCR reads, yields one record per CDR3 protein. The sample contains about 52,000 distinct CDR3 sequences, approximately 48% of which appear only once. Sequencing was carried out using blood. These receptors were taken from a woman aged 45-65 years with Graves' ophthalmopathy. Both conserved end residues are part of each CDR3. A D gene is named only where the DNA matches it firmly. Rows may omit the clone size; those that give it use once, few, many or a size class.

V gene	D gene	clone size	J gene	CDR3 protein	CDR3 DNA
TRBV7-2	TRBD1	.	TRBJ2-7	CASSAGWGQPSYEQYF	TGTGCCAGCAGTGCCGGTTGGGGACAGCCCTCCTACGAGCAGTACTTC
TRBV5-1	TRBD2	many	TRBJ2-1	CASSPRTSASNEQFF	TGCGCCAGCAGCCCTCGGACTAGCGCTTCGAATGAGCAGTTCTTC
TRBV19	.	.	TRBJ1-4	CASSVFGSGRRNEKLFF	TGTGCCAGTAGTGTGTTCGGGAGCGGGAGGCGGAATGAAAAACTGTTTTTT
TRBV6-5	TRBD2	many	TRBJ2-1	CASHRGGGGVYNEQFF	TGTGCCAGCCACCGGGGTGGCGGGGGGGTTTACAATGAGCAGTTCTTC
TRBV2	.	.	TRBJ2-2	CAGSQTGLSTGELFF	TGTGCCGGCAGCCAAACGGGACTCTCTACCGGGGAGCTGTTTTTT
TRBV7-3	.	many	TRBJ2-3	CASSLTSGATDTQYF	TGTGCCAGCAGCTTAACTTCGGGGGCCACAGATACGCAGTATTTT
TRBV10-1	TRBD2	many	TRBJ2-1	CASSGSGTSGTRNEQFF	TGCGCCAGCAGTGGATCCGGGACTAGCGGGACTAGGAATGAGCAGTTCTTC
TRBV4-3	.	many	TRBJ2-7	CASSPMWGDYEQYF	TGCGCCAGCAGCCCGATGTGGGGAGACTACGAGCAGTACTTC
TRBV10-2	TRBD1	once	TRBJ1-3	CASSPGTGYGNTIYF	TGCGCCAGCAGCCCCGGGACAGGGTACGGAAACACCATATATTTT
TRBV4-3	.	many	TRBJ2-2	CASSQESGYNTGELFF	TGCGCCAGCAGCCAAGAATCGGGGTATAACACCGGGGAGCTGTTTTTT
TRBV11-2	TRBD2	many	TRBJ2-7	CASSFQRGYEQYF	TGTGCCAGCAGCTTTCAGCGGGGGTACGAGCAGTACTTC
TRBV20-1	.	.	TRBJ1-5	CGASRETPPQHF	TGCGGTGCTAGCCGGGAGACTCCGCCCCAGCACTTT
TRBV6-5	.	many	TRBJ1-6	CASSKGNRLFGSPLHF	TGTGCCAGCAGTAAAGGGAACCGACTTTTTGGCTCACCCCTCCACTTT
TRBV4-1	TRBD2	.	TRBJ2-2	CASSQGLAGASNELFF	TGCGCCAGCAGCCAAGGACTAGCGGGCGCCTCCAATGAGCTGTTTTTT
TRBV19	.	many	TRBJ1-1	CASSIRLGTEAFF	TGTGCCAGTAGTATAAGGTTGGGGACTGAAGCTTTCTTT
TRBV11-2	.	many	TRBJ2-7	CASSLEYEQYF	TGTGCCAGCAGCTTAGAGTACGAGCAGTACTTC
TRBV6-5	.	many	TRBJ2-7	CASTQGREQYF	TGTGCCAGCACCCAAGGGCGAGAGCAGTACTTC
TRBV7-6	.	.	TRBJ2-5	CASSFPTGPSKTQYF	TGTGCCAGCAGCTTTCCGACGGGGCCCTCAAAGACCCAGTACTTC
TRBV7-8	.	few	TRBJ2-3	CASSPRSGDTQYF	TGTGCCAGCAGCCCAAGGAGTGGAGATACGCAGTATTTT
TRBV11-2	TRBD2	many	TRBJ2-1	CASSLAGGQYNEQFF	TGTGCCAGCAGCTTAGCGGGGGGGCAGTACAATGAGCAGTTCTTC
TRBV28	.	once	TRBJ1-4	CASSSPDREKLFF	TGTGCCAGCAGTTCCCCGGACCGTGAAAAACTGTTTTTT
TRBV7-9	TRBD1	.	TRBJ2-1	CASSHLPGQGRDEQFF	TGCGCCAGCAGCCACCTCCCGGGACAGGGGCGGGATGAGCAGTTCTTC
TRBV14	.	many	TRBJ2-7	CASSQAPSPHEQYF	TGTGCCAGCAGCCAAGCTCCCAGCCCCCACGAGCAGTACTTC
TRBV7-3	TRBD1	.	TRBJ2-5	CASKGTEETQYF	TGTGCCAGCAAAGGGACAGAAGAGACCCAGTACTTC
TRBV6-1	.	many	TRBJ2-2	CASSEDETGELFF	TGTGCCAGCAGTGAAGATGAGACCGGGGAGCTGTTTTTT
TRBV9	TRBD1	.	TRBJ2-7	CASSPSGTAYEQYF	TGTGCCAGCAGCCCCTCCGGGACAGCCTACGAGCAGTACTTC
TRBV7-8	TRBD2	.	TRBJ2-3	CASSFGTSGGPDTQYF	TGTGCCAGCAGCTTTGGGACTAGCGGGGGGCCAGATACGCAGTATTTT
TRBV24-1	.	.	TRBJ2-5	CATSDEETQYF	TGTGCCACCAGTGACGAGGAGACCCAGTACTTC
TRBV5-4	.	.	TRBJ2-5	CASSFQGGTQYF	TGTGCCAGCAGCTTTCAAGGGGGGACCCAGTACTTC
TRBV4-3	.	.	TRBJ2-1	CASSQDRSGLDERFF	TGCGCCAGCAGCCAAGACAGGTCAGGCCTGGATGAGCGGTTCTTC
TRBV7-2	.	many	TRBJ1-4	CASSRGAGATNEKLFF	TGTGCCAGCAGCCGAGGGGCAGGAGCAACTAATGAAAAACTGTTTTTT
TRBV20-1	TRBD2	.	TRBJ2-7	CSARVGGAAYEQYF	TGCAGTGCTAGAGTCGGGGGGGCAGCCTACGAGCAGTACTTC
TRBV9	.	many	TRBJ2-7	CTSSPWATSYEQYF	TGTACCAGCAGCCCCTGGGCGACCTCCTACGAGCAGTACTTC
TRBV24-1	TRBD1	many	TRBJ2-7	CATSDWGQGGTYEQYF	TGTGCCACCAGTGATTGGGGACAGGGAGGGACCTACGAGCAGTACTTC
TRBV7-2	.	few	TRBJ1-5	CASNLGRDGRTQHF	TGTGCCAGCAACTTAGGGCGGGACGGTCGGACCCAGCATTTT
TRBV20-1	.	.	TRBJ1-5	CSAKGPQHF	TGCAGTGCTAAGGGACCCCAGCATTTT
TRBV15	.	many	TRBJ2-5	CATSRAPGETQYF	TGTGCCACCAGCAGAGCGCCTGGGGAGACCCAGTACTTC
TRBV10-3	TRBD2	.	TRBJ2-7	CAISYRGLAYEQHF	TGTGCCATCAGTTACCGCGGACTAGCCTACGAGCAGCACTTC
TRBV29-1	.	medium-sized	TRBJ1-2	CSVRGLDGYTF	TGCAGCGTAAGGGGTTTGGATGGCTACACCTTC
TRBV24-1	.	.	TRBJ2-7	CATSAGEQYF	TGTGCCACCAGCGCCGGCGAGCAGTACTTC